This is a list of T cell receptor beta chains from one sample in a study of blood T cell repertoires in COVID-19. TCRdb keeps only in-frame clones here, not all; method: immunoSEQ multiplex PCR. This repertoire shows 150,000 to 200,000 clones, more than 80% found once; its top ten account for roughly 7.7%. Sequencing was done on a sample of peripheral blood. The source of these receptors is a woman aged 55-70 years with acute or convalescent COVID-19. Each CDR3 is given with its conserved first and last residue. D genes are given only for firm matches. The listing skips clone size in some rows; elsewhere it reads once, few, many or a size class.

TRBV11-3	NA	TRBD2	TRBJ2-1	TGTGCCAGCAGCCTGGGACTAGCGGGAGGTAGAAATGAGCAGTTCTTC	CASSLGLAGGRNEQFF
TRBV6-6	NA	TRBD1	TRBJ2-7	TGTGCCAGCAGTTACTGGGACAGCTACGAGCAGTACTTC	CASSYWDSYEQYF
TRBV6-5	NA	NA	TRBJ1-4	TGTGCCAGCAGTTACACTAAGACGGCGAGGGGGGAAAAACTGTTTTTT	CASSYTKTARGEKLFF
TRBV19	NA	TRBD1	TRBJ1-4	TGTGCCAGTAGTATCCGGACGGGACAGGGTAATGAAAAACTGTTTTTT	CASSIRTGQGNEKLFF
TRBV28	few	NA	TRBJ2-4	TGTGCCAGCAGTTTAAGGGGGACCAAAAACATTCAGTACTTC	CASSLRGTKNIQYF
TRBV2	NA	NA	TRBJ1-5	TGTGCCAGCAGGCTGACAGATCAGCCCCAGCATTTT	CASRLTDQPQHF
TRBV5-1	NA	NA	TRBJ2-3	TGCGCCAGCAGCTTAATTGGCAGCACAGATACGCAGTATTTT	CASSLIGSTDTQYF
TRBV7-3	NA	NA	TRBJ1-1	TGTGCCAGCAGCTTTCAGGTGAACACTGAAGCTTTCTTT	CASSFQVNTEAFF
TRBV19	NA	TRBD1	TRBJ1-4	TGTGCCAGTAGTGAAACAGGGGGGGGAAAACTGTTTTTT	CASSETGGGKLFF
TRBV4-1	NA	TRBD1	TRBJ1-2	TGCGCCAGCAGCCGGGACAGGCTATATGGCTACACCTTC	CASSRDRLYGYTF
TRBV2	NA	NA	TRBJ1-2	TGTGCCAGCAGCCCCGAAGGGGGAAATAGCTACACCTTC	CASSPEGGNSYTF
TRBV24-1	NA	NA	TRBJ2-3	TGTGCCACCAGTGATTTGGCGAAGTCGGCACAGGGCAACACAGATACGCAGTATTTT	CATSDLAKSAQGNTDTQYF
TRBV6-5	NA	NA	TRBJ1-6	TGTGCCAGCCTCCAGAATTCACCCCTCCACTTT	CASLQNSPLHF
TRBV9	NA	NA	TRBJ2-2	TGTGCCAGCAGCGTTGAAGGACAGCCAGGGGACGGGGAGCTGTTTTTT	CASSVEGQPGDGELFF
TRBV5-5	NA	NA	TRBJ2-1	TGTGCCAGCAGCTTGGAGGTGGGCAAGCAGTTCTTC	CASSLEVGKQFF
TRBV18	NA	NA	TRBJ1-2	TGTGCCAGCTCACCAGTGGAGCGTTCTAACTATGGCTACACCTTC	CASSPVERSNYGYTF
TRBV7-2	few	NA	TRBJ2-2	TGTGCCAGCAGCTTAGGTTCCGGACAAGGCACCGGGGAGCTGTTTTTT	CASSLGSGQGTGELFF
TRBV3-1/TRBV3-2	NA	NA	TRBJ1-1	TGTGCCAGCAGCCAAGTAGGGGAGAACACTGAAGCTTTCTTT	CASSQVGENTEAFF
TRBV13	NA	TRBD2	TRBJ2-5	TGTGCCAGCAGCCAATCTCCGGGACTAGCGGGAGTGCACCAAGAGACCCAGTACTTC	CASSQSPGLAGVHQETQYF
TRBV11-3	NA	NA	TRBJ1-2	TGTGCCAGCACCGCAGGGTCTAACTATGGCTACACCTTC	CASTAGSNYGYTF
TRBV5-6	NA	NA	TRBJ1-1	TGTGCCAGCAGACGGGGATCCTCGAACACTGAAGCTTTCTTT	CASRRGSSNTEAFF
TRBV2	few	TRBD1	TRBJ2-5	TGTGCCAGCGACGGACAGGGGGCGGGAGAGACCCAGTACTTC	CASDGQGAGETQYF
TRBV9	NA	TRBD1	TRBJ1-2	TGTGCCAGCAGCCCGCACGACAGGGGCAACTATGGCTACACCTTC	CASSPHDRGNYGYTF
TRBV27	few	NA	TRBJ1-2	TGTGCCAGCAGTTTAACCGACAAGGTGGGTTCTGGCTACACCTTC	CASSLTDKVGSGYTF
TRBV11-1	NA	NA	TRBJ2-1	TGTGCCAGCAGTTCGGGCTACAATGAGCAGTTCTTC	CASSSGYNEQFF
TRBV6-5	few	NA	TRBJ1-3	TGTGCCAGCCAGGGAACTGTTGGAAACACCATATATTTT	CASQGTVGNTIYF
TRBV6-1	NA	NA	TRBJ2-3	TGTGCCAGCAGTGAAGCGAGGGGGAGTGGGGCGCAGTATTTT	CASSEARGSGAQYF
TRBV19	NA	NA	TRBJ1-1	TGTGCCAGTAGGCCTAGGGAGGTGAACACTGAAGCTTTCTTT	CASRPREVNTEAFF
TRBV5-1	NA	NA	TRBJ2-5	TGCGCCAGCAGCTTGGCCGGTACCCGCTCTAGCGAGACCCAGTACTTC	CASSLAGTRSSETQYF
TRBV11-2	NA	TRBD2	TRBJ2-3	TGTGCCAGCACCTCCACCGGAGCGGGAGGGTTTACGCAGTATTTT	CASTSTGAGGFTQYF
TRBV10-2	NA	NA	TRBJ2-1	TGCGCCAGCAGCCGGGCGGGGAATGAGCAGTTCTTC	CASSRAGNEQFF
TRBV2	NA	TRBD2	TRBJ2-3	TGTGCCAGCAGGGCGGGAGTAGCGGCAGATACGCAGTATTTT	CASRAGVAADTQYF
TRBV5-4	few	NA	TRBJ1-6	TGTGCCAGCAGCTCCGATGACATTTCACCCCTCCACTTT	CASSSDDISPLHF
TRBV3-1/TRBV3-2	NA	TRBD1	TRBJ2-5	TGTGCCAGCAGCCCTGTAGCGGGACAGGGGGAGACCCAGTACTTC	CASSPVAGQGETQYF
TRBV29-1	once	TRBD1	TRBJ1-2	TGCAGCTCCACAGGGGGCGGAGATGGCTACACCTTC	CSSTGGGDGYTF
TRBV9	NA	TRBD1	TRBJ1-1	TGTGCCAGCAGCCCAATAACACAGGGGGCAAGGACTGAAGCTTTCTTT	CASSPITQGARTEAFF
TRBV10-3	NA	NA	TRBJ1-1	TGTGCCATCAGTGAGCCAGAACTCGGACAGATCAGGAACACTGAAGCTTTCTTT	CAISEPELGQIRNTEAFF
TRBV3-1/TRBV3-2	NA	TRBD1	TRBJ2-3	TGTGCCAGCAGTCTTTACAGGGGTACAGATACGCAGTATTTT	CASSLYRGTDTQYF
TRBV5-4	NA	TRBD1	TRBJ1-2	TGTGCCAGCAGCCCAGGACAGGTGAGGGGCTACACCTTC	CASSPGQVRGYTF
TRBV6-6	NA	NA	TRBJ2-2	TGTGCCAGCAGTTACTCTGACGGGGTCGGTACCGGGGAGCTGTTTTTT	CASSYSDGVGTGELFF
TRBV15	NA	TRBD2	TRBJ2-3	TGTGCCACCAGCACTCGGACTAGCACGACAGATACGCAGTATTTT	CATSTRTSTTDTQYF
TRBV7-2	NA	NA	TRBJ1-2	TGTGCCAGCAGCCCAGGACAAGGCCGGTATGGCTACACCTTC	CASSPGQGRYGYTF
TRBV6-5	NA	NA	TRBJ2-2	TGTGCCAGCAGTCGACCAGGACAGAACACCGGGGAGCTGTTTTTT	CASSRPGQNTGELFF
TRBV28	NA	TRBD2	TRBJ2-7	TGTGCCAGCAGTTTATCGCGACTAGCGGGATCCTACGAGCAGTACTTC	CASSLSRLAGSYEQYF
TRBV27	NA	NA	TRBJ1-2	TGTGCCAGCAGTAAAGCGGAGAGGAATTATGGCTACACCTTC	CASSKAERNYGYTF
TRBV10-3	NA	NA	TRBJ2-7	TGTGCCATCAGTGAGTCTTGGGTGGAGGGACGGTACTCCTACGAGCAGTACTTC	CAISESWVEGRYSYEQYF
TRBV5-1	NA	NA	TRBJ1-2	TGCGCCAGCAGTCAGGGGATCTATGGCTACACCTTC	CASSQGIYGYTF
TRBV5-1	NA	TRBD2	TRBJ2-1	TGCGCCAGCAGCAGACTGACTAGCGGGACCAATGAGCAGTTCTTC	CASSRLTSGTNEQFF
TRBV27	NA	NA	TRBJ2-2	TGTGCCAGCGGCTGGAACACCGGGGAGCTGTTTTTT	CASGWNTGELFF
TRBV12-3/TRBV12-4	few	NA	TRBJ1-5	TGTGCCAGCACTCGGGGGGCGGGTCAGCCCCAGCATTTT	CASTRGAGQPQHF
TRBV4-1	many	NA	TRBJ1-5	TGCGCCAGCAGCCAAGTACCGACGGAGAAGCCCCAGCATTTT	CASSQVPTEKPQHF
TRBV5-1	NA	NA	TRBJ1-1	TGCGCCAGCAGCTTGTCTGGCAGGGGAACTGAAGCTTTCTTT	CASSLSGRGTEAFF
TRBV29-1	NA	TRBD1	TRBJ1-1	TGCAGCGTAGCAACAGGGGACGCTGAAGCTTTCTTT	CSVATGDAEAFF
TRBV28	NA	TRBD1	TRBJ1-2	TGTGCCAGCAGTTCAATGACAGGGTCGTACTATGGCTACACCTTC	CASSSMTGSYYGYTF
TRBV11-3	NA	TRBD2	TRBJ2-7	TGTGCCAGCAGCTTGGGGGGGAACGAGCAGTACTTC	CASSLGGNEQYF
TRBV6-1	NA	NA	TRBJ1-2	TGTGCCAGCAGTGAAGCGCAGGGGCTCTATGGCTACACCTTC	CASSEAQGLYGYTF
TRBV19	many	NA	TRBJ1-6	TGTGCCAGTAGTCACCGGGGTTCGCCCCTCCACTTT	CASSHRGSPLHF